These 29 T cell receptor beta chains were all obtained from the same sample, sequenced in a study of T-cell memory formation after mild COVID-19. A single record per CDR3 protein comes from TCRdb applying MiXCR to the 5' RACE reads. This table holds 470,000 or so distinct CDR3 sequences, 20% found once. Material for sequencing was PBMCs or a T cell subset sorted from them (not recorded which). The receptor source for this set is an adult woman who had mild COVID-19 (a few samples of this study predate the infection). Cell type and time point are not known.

The CDR3 region is CSARGGPRSLKTQYF. As DNA, the CDR3 is TGCAGTGCTAGGGGGGGACCTAGGTCCTTGAAGACCCAGTACTTC. The gene calls are TRBV20-1 and TRBJ2-5, with D perhaps TRBD2 (6 bases). CDR1 and CDR2 from the germline V gene are DFQATT and SNEGSKA (reference sequence). Trimming shortened V by 3 bases and J by 6 bases, and 20 bases separated the two germline ends. The CDR3 loop spans 15 amino acids.

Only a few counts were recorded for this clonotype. CDR3 nucleotide sequence: TGTGCCAGTAGTATGATAGGCGACAGGGGTCAGCCCCAGCATTTT. Protein: CASSMIGDRGQPQHF. The chain combines TRBV19 with TRBJ1-5; 8 bases are shared with TRBD1. Looked up from germline, CDR1 is LNHDA and CDR2 is SQIVND (reference sequence). The V segment lost 3 bases and the J segment 6 bases; nucleotides outside the gene matches: 7. This CDR3 spans 15 amino acids. The full variable domain, completed using reference TRBV19 and TRBJ1-5, is DGGITQSPKYLFRKEGQNVTLSCEQNLNHDAMYWYRQDPGQGLRLIYYSQIVNDFQKGDIAEGYSVSREKKESFPLTVTSAQKNPTAFYLCASSMIGDRGQPQHFGDGTRLSIL.

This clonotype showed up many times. CDR3 in amino acids: CASSFDRTYEQYF. CDR3 DNA: TGTGCCAGCAGTTTCGACAGGACATACGAGCAGTACTTC. The rearrangement links TRBV27 to TRBJ2-7; TRBD1 is a possible D gene (6 bases). CDR1 and CDR2 from the germline V gene are MNHEY and SMNVEV (reference sequence). Trimming took 3 bases from V and 4 from J, leaving 10 bases between them. The CDR3 spans 13 residues.

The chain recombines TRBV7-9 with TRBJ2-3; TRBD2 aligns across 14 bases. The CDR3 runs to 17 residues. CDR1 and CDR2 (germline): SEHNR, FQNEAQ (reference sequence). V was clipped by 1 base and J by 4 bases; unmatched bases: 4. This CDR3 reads CASSLVGLAGGPDTQYF. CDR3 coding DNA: TGTGCCAGCAGCTTAGTCGGACTAGCGGGAGGACCAGATACGCAGTATTTT.

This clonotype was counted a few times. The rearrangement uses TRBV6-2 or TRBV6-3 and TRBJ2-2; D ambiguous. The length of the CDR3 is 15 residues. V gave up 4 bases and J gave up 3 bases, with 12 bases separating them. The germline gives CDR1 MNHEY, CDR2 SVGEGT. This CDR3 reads CASSFGRSDTGELFF. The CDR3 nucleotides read TGTGCCAGCAGTTTCGGACGTTCAGACACCGGGGAGCTGTTTTTT.

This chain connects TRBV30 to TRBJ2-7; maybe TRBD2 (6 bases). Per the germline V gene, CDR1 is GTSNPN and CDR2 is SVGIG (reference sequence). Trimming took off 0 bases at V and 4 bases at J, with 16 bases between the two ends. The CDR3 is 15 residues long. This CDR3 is CAWSVGVSGAYEQYF. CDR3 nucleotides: TGTGCCTGGAGTGTTGGAGTTAGCGGAGCTTACGAGCAGTACTTC.

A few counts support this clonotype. The CDR3 reads CASSRGRDGELFF. The CDR3 region has the DNA TGCGCCAGCAGCCGGGGTCGGGACGGGGAGCTGTTTTTT. The rearrangement joins TRBV4-1 to TRBJ2-2; weak D call: TRBD2 (5 bases). Germline CDR1 MGHRA, CDR2 YSYEKL. The CDR3 totals 13 residues. V was pared by 4 bases and J by 7 bases, with 10 bases between.

The CDR3 protein is CASSLVSVYNSPLHF. The CDR3 DNA follows: TGTGCCAGCAGCTTGGTGTCTGTCTATAATTCACCCCTCCACTTT. The chain carries TRBV5-6 and TRBJ1-6; no firm D call. Per the germline V gene, CDR1 is SGHDT and CDR2 is YYEEEE. The germline V and J ends were trimmed by 0 bases and 3 bases, with 7 bases remaining between them. The CDR3 consists of 15 residues.

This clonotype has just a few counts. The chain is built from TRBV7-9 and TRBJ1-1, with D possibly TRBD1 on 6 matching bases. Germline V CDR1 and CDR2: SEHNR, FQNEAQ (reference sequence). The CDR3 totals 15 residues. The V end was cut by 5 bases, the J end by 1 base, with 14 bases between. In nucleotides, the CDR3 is TGTGCCAGCAGCCGCCTCTTGACAGGGAACACTGAAGCTTTCTTT. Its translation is CASSRLLTGNTEAFF.

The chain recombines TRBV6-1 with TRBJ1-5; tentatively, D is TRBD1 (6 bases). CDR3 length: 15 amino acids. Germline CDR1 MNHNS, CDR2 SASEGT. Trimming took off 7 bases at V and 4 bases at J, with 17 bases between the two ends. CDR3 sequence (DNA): TGTGCCAGCAAAATACAGGGAACATCAAATCAGCCCCAGCATTTT. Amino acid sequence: CASKIQGTSNQPQHF.

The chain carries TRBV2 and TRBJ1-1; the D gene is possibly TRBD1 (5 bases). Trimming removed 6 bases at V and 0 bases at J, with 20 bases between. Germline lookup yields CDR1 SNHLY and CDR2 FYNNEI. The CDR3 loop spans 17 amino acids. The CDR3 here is CASSERDPGLMNTEAFF. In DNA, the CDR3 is TGTGCCAGCAGCGAACGGGACCCAGGGCTAATGAACACTGAAGCTTTCTTT.

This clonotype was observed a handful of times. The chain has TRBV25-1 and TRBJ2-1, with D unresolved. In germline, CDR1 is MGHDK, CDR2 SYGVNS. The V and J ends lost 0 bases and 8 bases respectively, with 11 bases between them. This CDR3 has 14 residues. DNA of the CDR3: TGTGCCAGCAGTGAATATGAGGCGGACGATGAGCAGTTCTTC. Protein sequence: CASSEYEADDEQFF.

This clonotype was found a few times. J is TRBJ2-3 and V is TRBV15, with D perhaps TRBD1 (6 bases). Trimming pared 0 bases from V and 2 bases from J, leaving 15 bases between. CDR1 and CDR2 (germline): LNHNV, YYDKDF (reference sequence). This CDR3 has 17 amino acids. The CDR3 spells CATSRDWTAGITDTQYF. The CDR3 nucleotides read TGTGCCACCAGCAGAGATTGGACAGCCGGGATCACAGATACGCAGTATTTT.

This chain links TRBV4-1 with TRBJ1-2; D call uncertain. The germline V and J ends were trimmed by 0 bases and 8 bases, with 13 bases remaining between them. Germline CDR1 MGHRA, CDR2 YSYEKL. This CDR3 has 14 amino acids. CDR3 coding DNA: TGCGCCAGCAGCCAAGAGCAGGTGGGGATGGGCTACACCTTC. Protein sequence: CASSQEQVGMGYTF.

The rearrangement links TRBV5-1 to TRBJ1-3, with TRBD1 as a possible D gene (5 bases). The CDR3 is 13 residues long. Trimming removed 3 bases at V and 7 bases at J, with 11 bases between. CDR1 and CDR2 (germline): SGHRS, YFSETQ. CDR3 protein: CASSSYGGNTIYF. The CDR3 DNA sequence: TGCGCCAGCAGCTCCTACGGGGGGAACACCATATATTTT.

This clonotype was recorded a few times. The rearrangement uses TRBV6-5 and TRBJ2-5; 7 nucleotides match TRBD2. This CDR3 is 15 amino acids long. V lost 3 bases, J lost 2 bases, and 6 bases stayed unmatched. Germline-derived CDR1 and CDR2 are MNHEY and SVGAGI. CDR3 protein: CASSYWLAEQETQYF. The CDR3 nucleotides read TGTGCCAGCAGTTATTGGCTAGCGGAGCAAGAGACCCAGTACTTC.

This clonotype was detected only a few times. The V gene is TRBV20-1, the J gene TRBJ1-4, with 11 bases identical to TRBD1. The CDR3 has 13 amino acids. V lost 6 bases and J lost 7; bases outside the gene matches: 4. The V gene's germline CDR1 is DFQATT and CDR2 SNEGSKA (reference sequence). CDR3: CSAPGTGGEKLFF. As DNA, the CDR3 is TGCAGTGCCCCCGGGACAGGGGGTGAAAAACTGTTTTTT.

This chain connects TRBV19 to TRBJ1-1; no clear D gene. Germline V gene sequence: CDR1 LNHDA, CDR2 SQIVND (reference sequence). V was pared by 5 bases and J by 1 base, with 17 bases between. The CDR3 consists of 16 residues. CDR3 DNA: TGTGCCAGTAGTCTCCTGGGCCTTCAACAGAACACTGAAGCTTTCTTT. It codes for CASSLLGLQQNTEAFF.

CDR3 coding DNA: TGTGCCACCAGCAGTGGATGGGGAGAGGCCGAGGGCTACACCTTC. This gives the protein CATSSGWGEAEGYTF. V usage is TRBV15 and J usage is TRBJ1-2; no clear D gene. Trimming took 3 bases from V and 8 from J, leaving 19 bases between them. Germline CDR1 is LNHNV and CDR2 is YYDKDF (reference sequence). The CDR3 runs to 15 residues.

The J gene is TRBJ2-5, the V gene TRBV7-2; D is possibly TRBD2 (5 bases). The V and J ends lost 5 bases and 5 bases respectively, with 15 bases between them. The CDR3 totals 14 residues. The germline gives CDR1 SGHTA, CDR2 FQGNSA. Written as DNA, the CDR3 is TGTGCCAGCAGCCCTCATCTAGCACGGGAGACCCAGTACTTC. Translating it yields CASSPHLARETQYF. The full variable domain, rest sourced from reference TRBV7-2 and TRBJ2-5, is GAGVSQSPSNKVTEKGKDVELRCDPISGHTALYWYRQSLGQGLEFLIYFQGNSAPDKSGLPSDRFSAERTGGSVSTLTIQRTQQEDSAVYLCASSPHLARETQYFGPGTRLLVL.

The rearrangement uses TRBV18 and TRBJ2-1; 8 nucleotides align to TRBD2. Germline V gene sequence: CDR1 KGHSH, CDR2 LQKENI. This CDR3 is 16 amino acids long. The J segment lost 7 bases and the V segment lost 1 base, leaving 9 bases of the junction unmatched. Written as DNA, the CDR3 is TGTGCCAGCTCACCACGGCTAGCGGGCCCAGGGAATGAGCAGTTCTTC. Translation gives CASSPRLAGPGNEQFF.

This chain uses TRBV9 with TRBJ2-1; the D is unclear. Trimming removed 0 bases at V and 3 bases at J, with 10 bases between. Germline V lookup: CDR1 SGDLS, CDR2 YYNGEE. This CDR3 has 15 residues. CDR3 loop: CASSVEARGYNEQFF. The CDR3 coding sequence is TGTGCCAGCAGCGTAGAAGCTCGAGGCTACAATGAGCAGTTCTTC.

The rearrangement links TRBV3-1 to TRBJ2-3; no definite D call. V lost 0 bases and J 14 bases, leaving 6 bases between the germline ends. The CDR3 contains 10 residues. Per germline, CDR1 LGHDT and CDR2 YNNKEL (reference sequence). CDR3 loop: CASSQDRVYF. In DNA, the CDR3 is TGTGCCAGCAGCCAAGATCGGGTGTATTTT.

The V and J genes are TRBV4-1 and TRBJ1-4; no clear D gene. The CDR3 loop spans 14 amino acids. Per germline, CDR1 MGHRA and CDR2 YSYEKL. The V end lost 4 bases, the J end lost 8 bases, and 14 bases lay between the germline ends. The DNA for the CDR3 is TGCGCCAGCAGCCCTTTGACCTTATGGGAAAAACTGTTTTTT. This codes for CASSPLTLWEKLFF.

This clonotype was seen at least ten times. The CDR3 DNA follows: TGTGCCAGCAGCCCCCAGGGGGCCGGCTACGAGCAGTACTTC. Translating gives CASSPQGAGYEQYF. The rearrangement links TRBV14 to TRBJ2-7, with TRBD1 matching 8 bases. Germline lookup yields CDR1 SGHDN and CDR2 FVKESK. With V trimmed by 4 bases and J by 3 bases, 5 bases remained unmatched. CDR3 size: 14 residues. Full variable domain (rest looked up from reference TRBV14 and TRBJ2-7): EAGVTQFPSHSVIEKGQTVTLRCDPISGHDNLYWYRRVMGKEIKFLLHFVKESKQDESGMPNNRFLAERTGGTYSTLKVQPAELEDSGVYFCASSPQGAGYEQYFGPGTRLTVT.

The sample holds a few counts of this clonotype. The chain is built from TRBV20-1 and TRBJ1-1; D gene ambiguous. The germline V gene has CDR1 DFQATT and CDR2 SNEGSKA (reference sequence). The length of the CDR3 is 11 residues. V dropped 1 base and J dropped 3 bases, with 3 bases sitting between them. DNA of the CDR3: TGCAGTGCTAGAGGGCACACTGAAGCTTTCTTT. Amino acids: CSARGHTEAFF.

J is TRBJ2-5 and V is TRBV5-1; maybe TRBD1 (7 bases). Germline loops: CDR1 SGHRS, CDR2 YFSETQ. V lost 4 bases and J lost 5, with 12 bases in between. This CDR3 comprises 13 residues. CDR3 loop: CASSLRDSETQYF. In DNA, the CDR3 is TGCGCCAGCAGCCTGCGGGACAGTGAGACCCAGTACTTC.

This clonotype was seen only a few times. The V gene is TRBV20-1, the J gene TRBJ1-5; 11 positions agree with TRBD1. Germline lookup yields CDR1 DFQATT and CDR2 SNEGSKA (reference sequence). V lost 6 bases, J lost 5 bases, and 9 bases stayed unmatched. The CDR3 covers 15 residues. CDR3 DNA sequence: TGCAGTGCCGAAAATCCGGGACAGGGGGATCAGCCCCAGCATTTT. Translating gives CSAENPGQGDQPQHF.

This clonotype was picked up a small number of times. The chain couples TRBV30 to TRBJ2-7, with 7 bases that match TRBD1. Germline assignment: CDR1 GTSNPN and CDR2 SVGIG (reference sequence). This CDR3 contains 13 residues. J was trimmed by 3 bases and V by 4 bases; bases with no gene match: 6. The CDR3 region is CAWINRGGYEQYF. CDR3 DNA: TGTGCCTGGATCAACAGGGGCGGCTACGAGCAGTACTTC. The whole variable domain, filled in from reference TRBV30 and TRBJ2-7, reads SQTIHQWPATLVQPVGSPLSLECTVEGTSNPNLYWYRQAAGRGLQLLFYSVGIGQISSEVPQNLSASRPQDRQFILSSKKLLLSDSGFYLCAWINRGGYEQYFGPGTRLTVT.